What follows describes a single T cell receptor (beta chain). The antigen is undetermined. Produced via immunoSEQ multiplex PCR; TCRdb's table is partial and in-frame only. The sample lists 10,000 to 15,000 clones, around 90% seen once, with around 1.3% in the top ten. These data belong to a study of T cell clonotyping in hematopoietic cell transplantation. Study-level points and caveats: Broader posttransplant TCR repertoire diversity was predicted by graft donor and pretransplant recipient Inverse Simpson Index values. No sorting was done, leaving CD4 and CD8 contributions mixed. After transplant, recipient diversity fell while pathologically expanded clonotypes grew through day 180.

CDR3 length: 15 amino acids. V was pared by 2 bases and J by 2 bases, with 12 bases between. Germline V gene sequence: CDR1 MNHEY, CDR2 SVGAGI. The genes are TRBV6-5 and TRBJ1-1, with D unclear. Sequenced: peripheral blood mononuclear cells. The receptor comes from a young man in good health. Some clones in this sample may be carry-over from other donors' samples. The chain's CDR3 is CASSYRWAANTEAFF. Written as DNA, the CDR3 is TGTGCCAGCAGTTACAGGTGGGCAGCAAACACTGAAGCTTTCTTT.